The entry that follows covers one T cell receptor beta chain sequence. Its antigen remains unknown. This entry is derived from a study of cytomegalovirus exposure and HLA in healthy donors. Primers: 60 Vbeta forward and 13 Jbeta reverse. How the authors handled the data: Among the unique TCR beta chains that a later analysis counted, 80 million to 100 million in all, about 10 million were shared. The repertoire was sequenced with immunoSEQ multiplex PCR; TCRdb's copy has only in-frame clones and lacks some. V, J and clone size were drawn from that table, and D and trimming were deduced from the DNA. The data hold approximately 190,000 clones, with 82% observed a single time. Germline CDR1 SGDLS, CDR2 YYNGEE. The junction had 6 bases not matched to a gene; V was cut back by 3 bases and J by 7 bases. The CDR3 sequence is 16 residues long. General observations from the study: Cytomegalovirus status, reportedly, was diagnosed with high specificity and sensitivity by the classifier. Rare sequences made up most TCRs, while some public TCRs were found in many donors.

The source of this sequence is a boy younger than 10 in good health and CMV-seronegative. The gene calls are TRBV9 and TRBJ1-6, with 11 bases that match TRBD1. Sequences were obtained from PBMCs. CDR3 nucleotides: TGTGCCAGCAGCGGGGGACAGGGGGTCGGGAATTCACCCCTCCACTTT. It is translated as CASSGGQGVGNSPLHF.